This T cell receptor beta chain is from a study of T cell changes during pregnancy in multiple sclerosis. CDR1 and CDR2 (germline): MNHNS, SASEGT. The CDR3 sequence is 13 residues long. The V segment lost 4 bases and the J segment 4 bases; nucleotides outside the gene matches: 2. Clones were sequenced by immunoSEQ multiplex PCR, and TCRdb holds only the in-frame ones, with some missing. The top ten clones hold over 2% of a sample with about 96,000 clones, around 94% of them seen once. This clonotype was obtained from a female donor with multiple sclerosis, enrolled in a pregnancy study. This material consisted of peripheral blood, taken in the first trimester of pregnancy. The V call is TRBV6-1, the J call TRBJ2-5, with TRBD1 matching 8 bases. This chain's CDR3 is CASSGGQVETQYF. In DNA, the CDR3 is TGTGCCAGCAGTGGGGGACAGGTAGAGACCCAGTACTTC.